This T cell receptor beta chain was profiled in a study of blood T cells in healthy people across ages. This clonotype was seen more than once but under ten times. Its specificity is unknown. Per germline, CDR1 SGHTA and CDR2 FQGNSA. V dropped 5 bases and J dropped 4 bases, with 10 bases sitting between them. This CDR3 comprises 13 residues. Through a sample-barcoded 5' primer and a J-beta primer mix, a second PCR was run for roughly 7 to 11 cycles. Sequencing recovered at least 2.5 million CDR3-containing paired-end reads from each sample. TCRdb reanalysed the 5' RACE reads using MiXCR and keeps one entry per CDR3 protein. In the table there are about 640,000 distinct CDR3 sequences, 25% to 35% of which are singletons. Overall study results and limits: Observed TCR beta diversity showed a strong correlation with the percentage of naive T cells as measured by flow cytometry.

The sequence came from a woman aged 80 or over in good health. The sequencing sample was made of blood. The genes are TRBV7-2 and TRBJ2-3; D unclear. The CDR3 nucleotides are TGTGCCAGCAGCCTCGGCTCGCCAGATACGCAGTATTTT. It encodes CASSLGSPDTQYF.